Presented here are 21 T cell receptor beta chains from one specimen sequenced in a study of blood T cells in healthy people across ages. A J-beta primer mix and a sample-barcoded 5' primer were used in a second PCR of roughly 6 to 11 cycles. TCRdb passed the 5' RACE reads through MiXCR, listing each CDR3 protein once. The data contain about 640,000 distinct CDR3 sequences, 35% to 50% of them singletons. Source material: blood. The receptors derive from an older man in good health.

Comment on this clonotype: The junction departs from the called germline gene at one end, perhaps through a read error. The chain recombines TRBV11-2 with TRBJ2-1, with TRBD2 identical over 8 bases. The J call may be in error: the DNA end matches TRBJ2-7 better. Germline V CDR1 and CDR2: SGHAT, FQNNGV. This CDR3 has 15 residues. CDR3 region: CASSLAGSSYNEQYF. The CDR3 coding sequence is TGTGCCAGCAGTTTAGCGGGGAGCTCCTACAATGAGCAGTACTTC.

The chain links TRBV6-4 to TRBJ2-1; D is perhaps TRBD1 (5 bases). Trimming removed 5 bases at V and 2 bases at J, with 13 bases between. Germline assignment: CDR1 MRHNA and CDR2 SNTAGT. The CDR3 has 15 residues. The CDR3 region is CASSSEQGTYNEQFF. DNA for the CDR3: TGTGCCAGCAGTTCCGAGCAGGGTACCTACAATGAGCAGTTCTTC.

This clonotype was counted only a few times. The chain uses TRBV5-1 and TRBJ2-5; 10 positions agree with TRBD1. V lost 5 bases, J lost 11 bases, and 15 bases stayed unmatched. The CDR3 is 15 residues long. Germline V gene sequence: CDR1 SGHRS, CDR2 YFSETQ. The CDR3 loop is CASRTGTGDYNEQYF. The CDR3 region has the DNA TGCGCCAGCAGGACCGGGACAGGGGATTACAATGAGCAGTACTTC.

This clonotype was recorded many times. The rearrangement joins TRBV5-1 to TRBJ2-3; 10 bases are a match to TRBD1. The CDR3 has 16 amino acids. Germline V lookup: CDR1 SGHRS, CDR2 YFSETQ. J was trimmed by 3 bases and V by 3 bases; bases with no gene match: 7. CDR3 residues: CASSSKTGGGTDTQYF. The CDR3, as DNA: TGCGCCAGCAGCTCCAAGACAGGGGGCGGGACAGATACGCAGTATTTT.

This chain connects TRBV29-1 to TRBJ2-7, with 11 positions matching TRBD1. In germline, CDR1 is SQVTM, CDR2 ANQGSEA. V lost 4 bases to trimming and J lost 1 base; unmatched junction nucleotides: 6. This CDR3 is built from 15 residues. The CDR3 region has the DNA TGCAGCGTTGTCGGACAGGGGGCGATGTCCTACGAGCAGTACTTC. The encoded protein is CSVVGQGAMSYEQYF.

Here the CDR3 DNA reads TGTGCCAGCAGTTACGCCATCTCCAGAAATGAGCAGTTCTTC. It specifies CASSYAISRNEQFF. The chain carries TRBV6-2 or TRBV6-3 and TRBJ2-1; no reliable D call. Trimming left V 2 bases short and J 7 bases short, with 12 bases between. The CDR3 is 14 amino acids. The germline V gene has CDR1 MNHEY and CDR2 SVGEGT.

The V and J genes are TRBV20-1 and TRBJ1-3, with unresolved D. The germline V gene encodes CDR1 DFQATT and CDR2 SNEGSKA (reference sequence). This CDR3 has 13 amino acids. Trimming shortened V by 5 bases and J by 4 bases, and 12 bases separated the two germline ends. CDR3 DNA: TGCAGTGCTGGGAGGTTAGGAGGAAACACCATATATTTT. Amino acid sequence: CSAGRLGGNTIYF.

This clonotype was seen at least ten times. J is TRBJ2-3 and V is TRBV29-1; D not certain. CDR3 length: 13 amino acids. Trimming left V 2 bases short and J 6 bases short, with 12 bases between. Germline CDR1 and CDR2: SQVTM and ANQGSEA. The CDR3 nucleotides are TGCAGCGTTGAAATCCCCCCAACGGATACGCAGTATTTT. Protein: CSVEIPPTDTQYF.

The chain recombines TRBV7-3 with TRBJ2-6; unclear D gene. Germline values: CDR1 SGHTA, CDR2 FQGTGA. Trimming shortened V by 0 bases and J by 2 bases, and 14 bases separated the two germline ends. This CDR3 comprises 18 residues. The CDR3 bases are TGTGCCAGCAGCTTAACAATTGTGCCCCTTCCTGGGGCCAACGTCCTGACTTTC. Encoded protein: CASSLTIVPLPGANVLTF.

The rearrangement links TRBV6-6 to TRBJ2-5, with 7 bases fitting TRBD1. The tail of the sequence fits TRBJ2-7 better, so the J call may be wrong. The CDR3 covers 15 residues. Per germline, CDR1 MNHNY and CDR2 SVGAGI (reference sequence). The CDR3: CASSYVQGFSSEQYF. CDR3 DNA: TGTGCCAGCAGTTACGTACAGGGGTTCAGTAGCGAGCAGTACTTC.

The chain links TRBV2 to TRBJ2-2; D is unresolved. Trimming removed 3 bases from V and 5 bases from J, with 7 bases in between. CDR3 size: 13 residues. The germline V gene has CDR1 SNHLY and CDR2 FYNNEI. The CDR3 region has the DNA TGTGCCAGCAGTGACTTCCGTACCGGGGAGCTGTTTTTT. Its translation is CASSDFRTGELFF.

J is TRBJ1-2 and V is TRBV29-1; 8 bases line up with TRBD1. With V trimmed by 5 bases and J by 3 bases, 2 bases remained unmatched. This CDR3 is 12 amino acids long. Germline V gene lookup returns CDR1 SQVTM and CDR2 ANQGSEA. The CDR3 sequence: CSVLTGDYGYTF. The DNA for the CDR3 is TGCAGCGTTCTGACAGGGGACTATGGCTACACCTTC. Using reference TRBV29-1 and TRBJ1-2 for the parts outside the CDR3, the full variable domain is SAVISQKPSRDICQRGTSLTIQCQVDSQVTMMFWYRQQPGQSLTLIATANQGSEATYESGFVIDKFPISRPNLTFSTLTVSNMSPEDSSIYLCSVLTGDYGYTFGSGTRLTVV.

This chain uses TRBV7-2 with TRBJ2-4, with TRBD2 identical over 12 bases. The junction had 5 bases not matched to a gene; V was cut back by 1 base and J by 13 bases. The CDR3 is 14 residues long. From germline, CDR1 is SGHTA and CDR2 FQGNSA. The CDR3 DNA follows: TGTGCCAGCAGCTTAGGGACTAGCGGGGTATGGCAGTACTTC. This sequence encodes CASSLGTSGVWQYF.

The V call is TRBV28, the J call TRBJ2-4, with 7 bases matching TRBD1. Germline V CDR1 and CDR2: MDHEN, SYDVKM. After removal of 7 bases from V and 7 bases from J, the junction contained 7 bases not matched to a gene. The CDR3 contains 13 residues. This chain's CDR3 is CASIQQGVNIQYF. CDR3 nucleotides: TGTGCCAGCATCCAGCAGGGGGTGAACATTCAGTACTTC.

V gene TRBV20-1 combines with J gene TRBJ2-1, with D possibly being TRBD1 (6 bases). V gave up 4 bases and J gave up 7 bases, with 17 bases separating them. The germline gives CDR1 DFQATT, CDR2 SNEGSKA (reference sequence). CDR3 size: 14 residues. CDR3: CSATGAGDGNEQFF. The CDR3, as DNA: TGCAGTGCTACCGGGGCAGGGGACGGAAATGAGCAGTTCTTC.

The V and J genes are TRBV5-1 and TRBJ2-7; weak D call: TRBD1 (6 bases). The V end lost 0 bases, the J end lost 4 bases, and 14 bases lay between the germline ends. Germline CDR1 reads SGHRS; CDR2 reads YFSETQ. The CDR3 runs to 15 residues. The CDR3 DNA reads TGCGCCAGCAGCTTGGCAGGGGACAACTCATACGAGCAGTACTTC. The encoded protein is CASSLAGDNSYEQYF.

This clonotype occurred many times. The J gene is TRBJ2-3, the V gene TRBV29-1, with D perhaps matching TRBD1 (6 bases). This CDR3 has 16 residues. Germline CDR1 SQVTM, CDR2 ANQGSEA. V lost 4 bases, J lost 1 base, and 18 bases lay in between. The CDR3 protein is CSVGPPTGLGTDTQYF. The DNA for the CDR3 is TGCAGCGTTGGCCCTCCGACAGGTTTGGGCACAGATACGCAGTATTTT.

CDR3 residues: CASSHDRNTEAFF. The DNA of the CDR3 is TGTGCCAGCTCACATGACAGGAACACTGAAGCTTTCTTT. The chain employs TRBV18 and TRBJ1-1, with TRBD1 as a possible D gene (5 bases). The CDR3 has 13 residues. Looked up from germline, CDR1 is KGHSH and CDR2 is LQKENI. V was pared by 4 bases and J by 1 base, with 7 bases between.

About this clonotype: A much larger clone lies a single base off, so this may be a read error. The J gene is TRBJ2-3, the V gene TRBV20-1; possible D gene TRBD1, 6 bases. The V gene lost 6 bases and the J gene lost 10 bases, with 20 bases spanning the gap. The CDR3 is 13 amino acids. CDR1 is DFQATT, CDR2 SNEGSKA, per germline (reference sequence). DNA of the CDR3: TGCAGTGCCGCCGGGACATCCTGGTCTGCGCAGTATTTT. It is translated as CSAAGTSWSAQYF.

The rearrangement joins TRBV3-1 to TRBJ2-7; 9 bases agree with TRBD1. J was trimmed by 0 bases and V by 4 bases; bases with no gene match: 7. The CDR3 consists of 16 residues. The germline CDR1 and CDR2 sequences are LGHDT and YNNKEL (reference sequence). CDR3 sequence (DNA): TGTGCCAGCAGCCGGAATACAGGGGGCTTCTCCTACGAGCAGTACTTC. Translation gives CASSRNTGGFSYEQYF.

Note on this clonotype: This may be a read error: a much more frequent sequence differs by one nucleotide. The gene calls are TRBV3-1 and TRBJ2-6, with a possible D match to TRBD2 (6 bases). V shed 6 bases and J shed 2 bases, with 20 bases lying between them. Germline-derived CDR1 and CDR2 are LGHDT and YNNKEL (reference sequence). This CDR3 is built from 18 residues. The CDR3 protein is CASREGFTALTGANVLTF. CDR3 bases: TGTGCCAGCAGGGAGGGGTTCACCGCCCTCACTGGGGCCAACGTCCTGACTTTC.